This T cell receptor beta chain originates from a study of tumor-infiltrating lymphocytes in localized non-small cell lung cancer. At the level of the study: Some samples were collected after neoadjuvant chemotherapy; smokers, never-smokers and several histologies were included. From each patient, both tumor and uninvolved lung, non-adjacent to tumor, were sampled. Study findings and constraints: T-cell fraction did not differ between immunotypes IM1 and IM2. TCRbeta sequencing showed higher T cell infiltration in tumors than uninvolved lung.

Clones were read by immunoSEQ multiplex PCR, and TCRdb kept only the in-frame ones, dropping some. The data contain 8,000 to 10,000 clones, 65% to 85% of them singletons. In regard to this clone: Its antigen is still unknown.

This clonotype was obtained from a human donor with non-small cell lung cancer. The source material was uninvolved lung tissue not adjacent to the tumor.

The CDR3 sequence is CASRFQGAGTEAFF. In DNA, the CDR3 is TGTGCCAGCAGATTCCAGGGGGCGGGAACTGAAGCTTTCTTT. V usage is TRBV7-2 and J usage is TRBJ1-1; 8 nucleotides match TRBD1. The V and J ends lost 6 bases and 5 bases, in that order; junction bases with no gene match: 8. CDR1 and CDR2 (germline): SGHTA, FQGNSA. The CDR3 sequence is 14 residues long.